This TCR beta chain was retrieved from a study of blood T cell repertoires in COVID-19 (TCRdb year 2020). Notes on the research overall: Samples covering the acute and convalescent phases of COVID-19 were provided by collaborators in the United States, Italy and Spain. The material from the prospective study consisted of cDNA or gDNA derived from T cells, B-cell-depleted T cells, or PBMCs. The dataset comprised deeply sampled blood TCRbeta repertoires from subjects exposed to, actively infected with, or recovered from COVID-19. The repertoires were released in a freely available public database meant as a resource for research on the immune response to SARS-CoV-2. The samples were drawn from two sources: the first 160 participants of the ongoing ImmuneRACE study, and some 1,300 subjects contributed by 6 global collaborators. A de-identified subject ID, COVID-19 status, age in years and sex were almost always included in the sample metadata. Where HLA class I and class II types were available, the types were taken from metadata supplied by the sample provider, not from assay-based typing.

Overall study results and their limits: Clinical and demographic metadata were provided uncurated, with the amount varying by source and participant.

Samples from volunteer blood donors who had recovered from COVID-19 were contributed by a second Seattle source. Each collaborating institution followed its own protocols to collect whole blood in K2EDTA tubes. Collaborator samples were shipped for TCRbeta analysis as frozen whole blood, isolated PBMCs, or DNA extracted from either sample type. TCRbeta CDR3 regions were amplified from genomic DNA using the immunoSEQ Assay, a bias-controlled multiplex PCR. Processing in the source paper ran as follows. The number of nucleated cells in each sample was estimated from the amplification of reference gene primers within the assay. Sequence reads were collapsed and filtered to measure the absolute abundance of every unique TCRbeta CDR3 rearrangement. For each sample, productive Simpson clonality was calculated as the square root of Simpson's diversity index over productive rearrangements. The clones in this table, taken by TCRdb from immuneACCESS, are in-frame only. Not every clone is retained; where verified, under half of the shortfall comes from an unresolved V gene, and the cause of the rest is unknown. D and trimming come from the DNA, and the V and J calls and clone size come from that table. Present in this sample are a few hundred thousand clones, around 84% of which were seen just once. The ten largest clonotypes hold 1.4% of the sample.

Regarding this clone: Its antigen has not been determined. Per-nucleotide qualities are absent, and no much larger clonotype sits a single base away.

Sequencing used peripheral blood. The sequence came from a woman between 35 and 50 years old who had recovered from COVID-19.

The CDR3 has the sequence CASSPRQGYTDTQYF. Read as DNA, the sequence is TGTGCCAGCTCTCCGAGACAGGGATACACAGATACGCAGTATTTT. The chain uses TRBV18 and TRBJ2-3, with 7 junctional bases fitting TRBD1. Reading the germline V gene gives CDR1 KGHSH and CDR2 LQKENI. The CDR3 goes from the cysteine to the phenylalanine over 15 residues. Just the 45-base CDR3 DNA is kept, in frame starting at base 1. The germline V and J ends show losses of 6 bases and 2 bases respectively, and no gene match explains 8 bases of the junction.